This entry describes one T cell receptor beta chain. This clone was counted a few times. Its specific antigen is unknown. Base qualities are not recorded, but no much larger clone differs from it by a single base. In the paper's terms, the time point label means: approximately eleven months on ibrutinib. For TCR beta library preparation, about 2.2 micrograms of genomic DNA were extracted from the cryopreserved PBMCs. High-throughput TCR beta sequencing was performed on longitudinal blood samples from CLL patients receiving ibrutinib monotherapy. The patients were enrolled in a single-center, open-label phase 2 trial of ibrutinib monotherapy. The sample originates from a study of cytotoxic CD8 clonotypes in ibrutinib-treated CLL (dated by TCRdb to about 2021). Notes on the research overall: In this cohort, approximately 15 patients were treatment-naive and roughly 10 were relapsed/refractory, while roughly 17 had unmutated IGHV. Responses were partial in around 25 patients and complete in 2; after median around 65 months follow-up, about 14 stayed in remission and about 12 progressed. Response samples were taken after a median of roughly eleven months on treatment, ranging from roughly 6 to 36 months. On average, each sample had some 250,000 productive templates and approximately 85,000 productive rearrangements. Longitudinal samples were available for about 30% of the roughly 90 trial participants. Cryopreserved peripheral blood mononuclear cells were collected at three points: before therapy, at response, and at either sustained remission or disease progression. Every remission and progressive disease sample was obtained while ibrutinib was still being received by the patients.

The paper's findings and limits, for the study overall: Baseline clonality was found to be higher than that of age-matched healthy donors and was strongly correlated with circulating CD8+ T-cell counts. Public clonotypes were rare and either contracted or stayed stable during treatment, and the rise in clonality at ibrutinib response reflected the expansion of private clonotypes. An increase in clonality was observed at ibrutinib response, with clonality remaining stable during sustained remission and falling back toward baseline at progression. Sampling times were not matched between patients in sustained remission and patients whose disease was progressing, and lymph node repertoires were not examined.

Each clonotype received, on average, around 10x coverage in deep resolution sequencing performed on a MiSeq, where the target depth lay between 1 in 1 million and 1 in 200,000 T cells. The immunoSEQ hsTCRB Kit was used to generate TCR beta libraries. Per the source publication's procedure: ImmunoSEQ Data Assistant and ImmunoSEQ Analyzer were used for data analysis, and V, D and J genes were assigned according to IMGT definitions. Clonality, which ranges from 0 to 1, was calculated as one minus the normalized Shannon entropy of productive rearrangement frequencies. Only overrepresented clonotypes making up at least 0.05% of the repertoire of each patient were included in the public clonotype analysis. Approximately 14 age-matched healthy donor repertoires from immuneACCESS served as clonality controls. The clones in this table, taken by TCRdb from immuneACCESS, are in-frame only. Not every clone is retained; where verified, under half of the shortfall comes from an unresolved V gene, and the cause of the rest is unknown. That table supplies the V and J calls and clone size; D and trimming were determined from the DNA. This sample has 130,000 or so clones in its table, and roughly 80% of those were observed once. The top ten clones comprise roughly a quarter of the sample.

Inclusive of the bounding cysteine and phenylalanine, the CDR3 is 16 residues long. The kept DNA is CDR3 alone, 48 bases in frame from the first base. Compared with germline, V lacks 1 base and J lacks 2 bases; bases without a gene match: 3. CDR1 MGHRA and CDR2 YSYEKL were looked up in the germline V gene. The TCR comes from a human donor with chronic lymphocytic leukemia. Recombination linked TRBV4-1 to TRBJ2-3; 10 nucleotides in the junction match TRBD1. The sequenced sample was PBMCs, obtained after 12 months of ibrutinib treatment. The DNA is TGCGCCAGCAGCCAAGTGGGGACAGGGGTCACAGATACGCAGTATTTT. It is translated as CASSQVGTGVTDTQYF.